The text below deals with one T cell receptor (beta chain). In its sample, this clonotype was seen a few times. The antigen it recognizes is unknown. Base qualities were left out, and no much larger clone turns up one base away. Ficoll-Paque density gradient centrifugation was used to isolate PBMCs. The data originate from a study of T-cell memory formation after mild COVID-19 (dated by TCRdb to 2020 to 2022). As for the study more broadly: TCR sequence clusters from the two donors were largely donor specific. Longitudinal TCRalpha and TCRbeta repertoire sequencing tracked T-cell clones expanding and contracting after mild COVID-19 in a couple of donors. The cohort comprised two young, previously healthy adult volunteers, one female and one male. Broader findings and caveats from the paper: SARS-CoV-2 specificity of the second-wave clones peaking on day 37 was not confirmed. Contracting CD4+ clones were found mainly in CM and EM memory subsets, while CD8+ clones were enriched in EMRA. Some responding clones were detected in pre-infection memory, which suggested that pre-existing cross-reactive memory T cells had joined the SARS-CoV-2 response. Only a couple of mild cases were covered in the study, and larger cohorts including severe cases with pre-infection samples were considered necessary. Clones contracting from day 15 to 85 had balanced CD4/CD8 phenotypes, while a second wave expanding from day 15 to 37 was biased towards CD4+.

The instrument was an Illumina NovaSeq 6000. TCRalpha and TCRbeta cDNA libraries were constructed by 5'RACE with constant-segment primers, with sample barcodes and unique molecular identifiers being introduced. RNA was extracted from every sample with Trizol reagent. Libraries were amplified in two PCR steps, with a second sample barcode and Illumina TruSeq adapters added in the second step. The libraries were sequenced on an Illumina NovaSeq using 2 x 150 bp paired-end reads. The original pipeline was this. With migec v1.2.7, reads were demultiplexed and then collapsed into UMI-guided consensus sequences. With mixcr v2.1.11, UMI consensuses were aligned to TRA and TRB V and J templates and assembled into clonotypes. A clonotype was counted as expanded or contracted only if both edgeR and NoisET called the change significant, with noise models trained on biological replicates. edgeR calls used a false discovery rate-adjusted p below 0.01 and a log2 fold-change threshold of 1. PCA with hierarchical clustering of max-normalized trajectories of the 1000 most abundant clonotypes was used as exploratory dynamics analysis. The CD4 or CD8 phenotype of responding clones was assigned using the separately sequenced CD4+ and CD8+ repertoires. Using fastp trimming at Q25 and MiXCR clonotype assembly, TCRdb reanalyzed the public sequencing data and kept in-frame beta chains. Each CDR3 protein gets just one entry, which takes the most common genes and DNA from the rows behind it. The V and J calls and clone size come from TCRdb's table, not from the authors' own analysis. The table for this sample lists more than 150,000 distinct CDR3 sequences; around 10% of them were counted only once. The top ten constitute approximately 3.8% of the sample.

Trimming removed 6 bases from V and 1 base from J; the gene matches leave 11 bases unexplained. Including the terminal cysteine and phenylalanine, the CDR3 comprises 17 residues. Left in the record is the CDR3 DNA by itself, 51 bases read in frame from the first base. Looking up the germline V gene yields CDR1 LGHNA and CDR2 YNFKEQ. This receptor was identified in a man aged 18 to 30 who had mild COVID-19 (a few samples of this study predate the infection). The sample titles of this study are shuffled in the database, so cell type and time point are left out; the donor was told from shared clones. Source material: PBMCs or a T cell subset sorted from them (not recorded which). The rearranged chain carries TRBV4-2 and TRBJ2-3; TRBD2 lines up with 9 middle nucleotides. The CDR3 amino acid sequence is: CASSPREVAGGTDTQYF. The DNA sequence is TGTGCCAGCAGTCCACGGGAGGTAGCGGGGGGCACAGATACGCAGTATTTT.